This TCR beta chain was observed in a study of regulatory T cells in long-lasting Graves disease. Both iRepertoire HTBI primers and Arm-PCR of CDR3 regions were used to build the TCR beta libraries. TCRdb passed the multiplex PCR reads through MiXCR, listing each CDR3 protein once. This table has 200,000 to 250,000 distinct CDR3 sequences, about 16% appearing once. In its sample, this clonotype was seen many times. Time point reported: newly diagnosed GD, antithyroid drugs for less than 3 months. With RNA extracted from PBMCs as input, the TCR library was made. This specimen was peripheral blood mononuclear cells (PBMCs), taken at new diagnosis, from a patient treated with antithyroid drugs. The receptor comes from a female donor with Graves disease.

The CDR3 loop is CASSAAGGAGELFF. The CDR3, as DNA: TGTGCCAGCAGCGCAGCGGGAGGGGCCGGGGAGCTGTTTTTT. This chain links TRBV9 with TRBJ2-2; TRBD2 matches 10 bases. The length of the CDR3 is 14 residues. V lost 3 bases and J lost 6; bases outside the gene matches: 2. From germline, CDR1 is SGDLS and CDR2 YYNGEE.